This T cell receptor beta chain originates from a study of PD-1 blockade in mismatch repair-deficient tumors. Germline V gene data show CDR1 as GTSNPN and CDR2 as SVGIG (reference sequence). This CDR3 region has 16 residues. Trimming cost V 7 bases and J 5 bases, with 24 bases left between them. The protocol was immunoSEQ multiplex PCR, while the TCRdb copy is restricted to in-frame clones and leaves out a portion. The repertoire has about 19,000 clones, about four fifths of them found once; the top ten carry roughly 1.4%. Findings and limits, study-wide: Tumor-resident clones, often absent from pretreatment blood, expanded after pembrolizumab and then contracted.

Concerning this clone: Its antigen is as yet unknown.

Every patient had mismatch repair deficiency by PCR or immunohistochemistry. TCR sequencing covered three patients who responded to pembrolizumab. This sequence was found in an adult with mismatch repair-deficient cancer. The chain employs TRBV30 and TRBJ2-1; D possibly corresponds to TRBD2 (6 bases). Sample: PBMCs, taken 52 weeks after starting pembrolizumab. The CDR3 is CASSRAGGTSDNEQFF. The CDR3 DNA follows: TGTGCCTCCAGCCGGGCTGGCGGGACGAGCGACAATGAGCAGTTCTTC.